This T cell receptor beta chain was recovered during a study of persistence of HIV-infected CD4 T cells. Study outcomes and limitations: TCR analyses could not target the rare provirus-carrying CMV-responding cells. Antigen-responding cells were enriched for degenerate expanded CDR3beta sequences.

Sequencing used immunoSEQ version 4 in survey mode. Assay: immunoSEQ multiplex PCR; the TCRdb copy retains only in-frame clones and omits some. The sample records around 45,000 clones, 80% to 95% being singletons. Anti-CD3/anti-CD28 beads served as a nonspecific positive control stimulus. Responding CD4+ T cells were sorted by upregulation of both CD40 ligand and CD69. This clone was seen once. Its antigen is undetermined. The source is an adult man with HIV who was CMV-seropositive. Sequenced here: CD4+ T cells sorted from PBMCs after roughly 18-hour stimulation, sampled from a patient who received antiretroviral therapy.

The CDR3 nucleotides are TGTGCCAGCTCACCACCTATACAAGCGAACACCGGGGAGCTGTTTTTT. Translated, it gives CASSPPIQANTGELFF. The chain is built from TRBV18 and TRBJ2-2; D not resolved. In germline, CDR1 is KGHSH, CDR2 LQKENI. The V end lost 0 bases, the J end lost 0 bases, and 8 bases lay between the germline ends. There are 16 residues in the CDR3.